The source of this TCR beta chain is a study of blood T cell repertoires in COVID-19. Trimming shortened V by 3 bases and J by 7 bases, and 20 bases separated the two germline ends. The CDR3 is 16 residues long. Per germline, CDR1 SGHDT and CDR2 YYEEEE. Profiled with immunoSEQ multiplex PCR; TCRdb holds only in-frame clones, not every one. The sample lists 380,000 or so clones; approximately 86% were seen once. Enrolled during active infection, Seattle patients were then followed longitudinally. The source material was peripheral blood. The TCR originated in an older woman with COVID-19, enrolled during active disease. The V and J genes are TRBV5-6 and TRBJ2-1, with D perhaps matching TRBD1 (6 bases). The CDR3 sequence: CASSSRPGRGSNEQFF. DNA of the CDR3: TGTGCCAGCAGCTCTCGACCGGGCAGGGGTTCTAATGAGCAGTTCTTC. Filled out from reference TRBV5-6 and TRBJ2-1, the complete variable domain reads DAGVTQSPTHLIKTRGQQVTLRCSPKSGHDTVSWYQQALGQGPQFIFQYYEEEERQRGNFPDRFSGHQFPNYSSELNVNALLLGDSALYLCASSSRPGRGSNEQFFGPGTRLTVL.